This record covers a single T cell receptor beta chain. CDR3 length equals 15 residues. Deletions cut 7 bases from V and 7 bases from J, with 20 bases between. Germline V gene data show CDR1 as LGHNT and CDR2 as FRNRAP. In the authors' methods: For nucleated cells, counts were estimated from reference gene primer amplification. Profiled with immunoSEQ multiplex PCR; TCRdb holds only in-frame clones, not every one. V and J calls and clone size are given by that table; D and trimming were obtained from the DNA. The table includes 270,000 or so clones, around nine tenths detected once. The sample belongs to a study of blood T cell repertoires in COVID-19. Study summary: Specimens from acute and convalescent COVID-19 originated in the United States, Italy and Spain. T cells, B-cell-depleted T cells, or PBMCs supplied cDNA or gDNA.

This sequence originates from a man between 35 and 55 years old with acute or convalescent COVID-19. Source material: peripheral blood. This rearrangement joins TRBV12-5 to TRBJ1-5, with D perhaps TRBD1 (5 bases). CDR3 sequence: CASALSVRAGQPQHF. The CDR3 bases are TGTGCTAGTGCCCTCTCGGTCAGGGCAGGACAGCCCCAGCATTTT.